This T cell receptor beta chain was observed in a study of OX40 agonist ivuxolimab in advanced cancers. Some clones are missing from TCRdb's copy, which holds only in-frame ones; the method was immunoSEQ multiplex PCR. The sample contains 23,000 or so clones, 78% of which appear only once. Germline V CDR1 and CDR2: MNHNY, SVGAGI (reference sequence). V gave up 7 bases and J gave up 3 bases, with 7 bases separating them. CDR3 length: 12 amino acids. The clonotype was recovered from an adult with an advanced solid tumor such as melanoma, head and neck, liver or kidney cancer. V is TRBV6-6 and J is TRBJ1-5, with D uncertain. The material was CD4+ or CD8+ T cells sorted from blood, obtained in a trial of the OX40 agonist ivuxolimab. CDR3 region: CASTLSNQPQHF. The CDR3 nucleotides are TGTGCCAGCACCCTCTCCAATCAGCCCCAGCATTTT.